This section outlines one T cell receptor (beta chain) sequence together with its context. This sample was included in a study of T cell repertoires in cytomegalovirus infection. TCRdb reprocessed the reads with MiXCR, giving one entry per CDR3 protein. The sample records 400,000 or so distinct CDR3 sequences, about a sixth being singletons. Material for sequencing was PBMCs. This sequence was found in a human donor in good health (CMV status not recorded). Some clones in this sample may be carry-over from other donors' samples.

The CDR3 DNA sequence: TGCGCCAGCAGCCAGACCGAGACTAGCCCGGGGGATACGCAGTATTTT. Protein product: CASSQTETSPGDTQYF. V usage is TRBV4-3 and J usage is TRBJ2-3; 7 nucleotides agree with TRBD2. The CDR3 consists of 16 residues. Trimming cost V 3 bases and J 6 bases; bases outside gene matches: 12. The germline V gene encodes CDR1 LGHNA and CDR2 YSLEER.